The 4 T cell receptor beta chains presented below share a single source sample, sequenced in a study of a mutant IDH1 vaccine in newly diagnosed glioma. No antigen is known for these receptors. Assay: immunoSEQ multiplex PCR; the TCRdb copy retains only in-frame clones and omits some. The table records fewer than 55,000 clones, approximately 65% of them present only once. Time point given: week 47, end of study. Vaccination comprised doses that each held 300 ug of mutant IDH1 20-mer peptide, plus topical imiquimod. Sequenced material: peripheral blood mononuclear cells (PBMCs), taken from a glioma patient whose treatment included an IDH1 peptide vaccine. These receptor sequences come from a man aged 35-49 years with glioma. Some clones in this sample may be carry-over from other donors' samples.

The chain couples TRBV7-9 to TRBJ2-7; 8 positions agree with TRBD2. Germline assignment: CDR1 SEHNR and CDR2 FQNEAQ (reference sequence). J gave up 6 bases and V 5 bases, and 12 bases lay outside the gene matches. The CDR3 totals 15 residues. The CDR3: CASSLGGASGREQYF. CDR3 bases: TGTGCCAGCAGCCTCGGGGGGGCTAGCGGGCGCGAGCAGTACTTC.

This clone was picked up a small number of times. This chain joins TRBV9 and TRBJ2-7; D not certain. With 0 bases removed from V and 2 bases from J, the gap between germline ends came to 6 bases. Per germline, CDR1 SGDLS and CDR2 YYNGEE. The CDR3 has 13 residues. The chain's CDR3 is CASSVAPTYEQYF. Written as DNA, the CDR3 is TGTGCCAGCAGCGTAGCACCTACCTACGAGCAGTACTTC.

V usage is TRBV13 and J usage is TRBJ2-7; no clear D. The CDR3 runs 12 residues. V dropped 2 bases and J dropped 2 bases, with 4 bases sitting between them. Germline CDR1 reads PRHDT; CDR2 reads FYEKMQ (reference sequence). CDR3 nucleotides: TGTGCCAGCAGCTTACAGACCTACGAGCAGTACTTC. Protein: CASSLQTYEQYF.

The chain employs TRBV6-1 and TRBJ1-1; a weak D match, TRBD1 (5 bases). V lost 1 base and J 0 bases, leaving 12 bases between the germline ends. The CDR3 is 16 residues long. The germline CDR1 and CDR2 sequences are MNHNS and SASEGT. The CDR3 nucleotides are TGTGCCAGCAGTGAAGAAGGGGCGATCATGAACACTGAAGCTTTCTTT. Amino acids: CASSEEGAIMNTEAFF.